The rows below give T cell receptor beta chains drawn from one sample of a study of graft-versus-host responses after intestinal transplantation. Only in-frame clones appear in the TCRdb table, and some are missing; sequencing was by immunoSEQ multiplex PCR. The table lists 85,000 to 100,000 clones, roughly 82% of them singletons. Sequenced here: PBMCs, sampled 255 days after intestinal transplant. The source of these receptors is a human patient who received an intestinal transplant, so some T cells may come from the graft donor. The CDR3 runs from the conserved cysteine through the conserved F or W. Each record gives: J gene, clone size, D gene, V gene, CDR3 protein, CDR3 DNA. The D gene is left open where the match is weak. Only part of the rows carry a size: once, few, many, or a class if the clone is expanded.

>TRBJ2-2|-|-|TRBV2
CASTAEGTNTGELFF
TGTGCCAGCACCGCTGAAGGGACAAACACCGGGGAGCTGTTTTTT
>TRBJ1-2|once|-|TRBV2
CASTMGTVIF
TGTGCCAGCACTATGGGAACCGTCATCTTC
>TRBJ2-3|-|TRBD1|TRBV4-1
CASSQIGGSGTDTQYF
TGCGCCAGCAGCCAGATAGGGGGCTCGGGCACAGATACGCAGTATTTT
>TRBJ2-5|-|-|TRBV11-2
CASSLMTGSQETQYF
TGTGCCAGCAGCTTAATGACTGGCAGCCAAGAGACCCAGTACTTC
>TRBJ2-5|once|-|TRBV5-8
CASSLLGKTQYF
TGTGCCAGCAGCTTGCTGGGAAAGACCCAGTACTTC
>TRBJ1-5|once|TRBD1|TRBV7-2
CASSHGTVDGGPQHF
TGTGCCAGCAGCCACGGGACAGTGGACGGAGGGCCCCAGCATTTT
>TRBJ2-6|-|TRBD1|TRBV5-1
CASSKRTGEKSGANVLTF
TGCGCCAGCAGCAAGAGGACAGGGGAGAAATCTGGGGCCAACGTCCTGACTTTC
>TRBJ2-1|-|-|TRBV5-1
CASSPGLSYNEQFF
TGCGCCAGCAGCCCGGGACTTTCCTACAATGAGCAGTTCTTC
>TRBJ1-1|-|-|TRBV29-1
CSGWMGGLNTEAFF
TGCAGCGGCTGGATGGGGGGCCTGAACACTGAAGCTTTCTTT
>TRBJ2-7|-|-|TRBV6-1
CASSEANGPYEQYF
TGTGCCAGCAGTGAAGCCAACGGACCCTACGAGCAGTACTTC
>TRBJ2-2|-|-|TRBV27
CASSLSGTGELFF
TGTGCCAGCAGTTTATCGGGCACCGGGGAGCTGTTTTTT
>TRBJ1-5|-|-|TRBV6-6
CASSYFGEDQPQHF
TGTGCCAGCAGTTACTTTGGGGAGGATCAGCCCCAGCATTTT
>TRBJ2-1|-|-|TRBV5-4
CASSLKLNEQFF
TGTGCCAGCAGCTTGAAGCTCAATGAGCAGTTCTTC
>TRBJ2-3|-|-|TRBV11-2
CASSLASSYGLGTDTQYF
TGTGCCAGCAGCTTAGCTAGTTCTTACGGTCTAGGGACAGATACGCAGTATTTT